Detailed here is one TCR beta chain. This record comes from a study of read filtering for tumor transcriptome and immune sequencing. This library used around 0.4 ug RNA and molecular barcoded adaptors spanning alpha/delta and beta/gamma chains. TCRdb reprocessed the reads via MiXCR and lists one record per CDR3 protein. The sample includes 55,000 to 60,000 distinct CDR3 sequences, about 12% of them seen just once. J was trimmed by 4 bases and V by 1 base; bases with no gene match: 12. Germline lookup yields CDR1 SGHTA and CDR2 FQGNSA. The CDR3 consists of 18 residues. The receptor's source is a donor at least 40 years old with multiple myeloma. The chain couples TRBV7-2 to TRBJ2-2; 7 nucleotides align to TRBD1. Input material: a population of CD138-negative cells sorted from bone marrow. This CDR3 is CASSLEMVGTAPTGELFF. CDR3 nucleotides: TGTGCCAGCAGCTTAGAAATGGTCGGGACAGCACCCACCGGGGAGCTGTTTTTT.